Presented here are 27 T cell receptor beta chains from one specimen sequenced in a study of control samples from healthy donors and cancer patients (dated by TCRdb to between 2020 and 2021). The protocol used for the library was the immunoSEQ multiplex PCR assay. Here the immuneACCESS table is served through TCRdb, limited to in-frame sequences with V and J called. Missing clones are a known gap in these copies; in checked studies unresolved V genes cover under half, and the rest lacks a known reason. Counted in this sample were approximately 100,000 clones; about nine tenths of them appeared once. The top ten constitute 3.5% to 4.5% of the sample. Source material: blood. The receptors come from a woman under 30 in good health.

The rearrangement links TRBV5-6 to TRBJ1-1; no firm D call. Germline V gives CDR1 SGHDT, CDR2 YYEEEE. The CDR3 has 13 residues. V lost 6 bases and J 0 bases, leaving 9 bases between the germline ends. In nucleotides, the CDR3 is TGTGCCAGCATCTCTGGGTTGAACACTGAAGCTTTCTTT. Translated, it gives CASISGLNTEAFF.

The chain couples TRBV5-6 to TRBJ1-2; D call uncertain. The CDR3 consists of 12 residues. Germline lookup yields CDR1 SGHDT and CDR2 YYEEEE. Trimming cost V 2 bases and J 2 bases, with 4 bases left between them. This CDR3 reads CASSFLNYGYTF. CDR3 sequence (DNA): TGTGCCAGCAGCTTTTTGAACTATGGCTACACCTTC.

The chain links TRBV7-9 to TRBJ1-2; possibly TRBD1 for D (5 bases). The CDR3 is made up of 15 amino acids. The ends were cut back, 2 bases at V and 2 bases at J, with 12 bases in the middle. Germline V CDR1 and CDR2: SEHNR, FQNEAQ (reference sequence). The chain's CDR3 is CASSLKGWTNYGYTF. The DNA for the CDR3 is TGTGCCAGCAGCTTAAAGGGTTGGACAAACTATGGCTACACCTTC. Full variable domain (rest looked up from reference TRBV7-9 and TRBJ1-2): DTGVSQNPRHKITKRGQNVTFRCDPISEHNRLYWYRQTLGQGPEFLTYFQNEAQLEKSRLLSDRFSAERPKGSFSTLEIQRTEQGDSAMYLCASSLKGWTNYGYTFGSGTRLTVV.

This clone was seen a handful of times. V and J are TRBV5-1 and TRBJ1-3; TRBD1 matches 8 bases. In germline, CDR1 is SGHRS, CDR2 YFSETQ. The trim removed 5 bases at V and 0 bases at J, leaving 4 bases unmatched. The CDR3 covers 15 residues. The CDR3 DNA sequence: TGCGCCAGCAGGCTGGACAGGGACTCTGGAAACACCATATATTTT. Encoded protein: CASRLDRDSGNTIYF.

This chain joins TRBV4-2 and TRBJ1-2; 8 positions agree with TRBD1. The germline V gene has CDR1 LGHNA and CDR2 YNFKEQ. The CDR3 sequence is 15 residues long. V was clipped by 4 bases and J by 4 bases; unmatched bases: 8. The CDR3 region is CASSPSGQGIYGYTF. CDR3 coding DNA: TGTGCCAGCAGCCCCTCCGGACAGGGAATCTATGGCTACACCTTC.

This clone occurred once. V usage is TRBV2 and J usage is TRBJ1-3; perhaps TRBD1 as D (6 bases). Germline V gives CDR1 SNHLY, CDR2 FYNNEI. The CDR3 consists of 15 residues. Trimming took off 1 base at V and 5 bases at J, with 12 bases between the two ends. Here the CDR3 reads CASSEGPRGRNTIYF. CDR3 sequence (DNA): TGTGCCAGCAGTGAAGGACCCAGGGGCCGAAACACCATATATTTT. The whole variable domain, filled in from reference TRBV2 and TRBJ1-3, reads EPEVTQTPSHQVTQMGQEVILRCVPISNHLYFYWYRQILGQKVEFLVSFYNNEISEKSEIFDDQFSVERPDGSNFTLKIRSTKLEDSAMYFCASSEGPRGRNTIYFGEGSWLTVV.

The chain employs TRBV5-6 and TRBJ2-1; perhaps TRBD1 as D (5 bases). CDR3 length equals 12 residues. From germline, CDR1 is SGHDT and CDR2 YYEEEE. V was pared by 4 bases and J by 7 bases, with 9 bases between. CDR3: CASSVRVNEQFF. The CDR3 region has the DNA TGTGCCAGCAGCGTCAGGGTAAATGAGCAGTTCTTC.

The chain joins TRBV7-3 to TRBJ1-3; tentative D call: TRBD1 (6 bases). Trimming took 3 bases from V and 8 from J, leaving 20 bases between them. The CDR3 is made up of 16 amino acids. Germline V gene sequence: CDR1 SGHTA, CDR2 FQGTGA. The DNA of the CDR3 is TGTGCCAGCAGCTTGACAGGAGATCATAGGGGGGACACCATATATTTT. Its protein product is CASSLTGDHRGDTIYF.

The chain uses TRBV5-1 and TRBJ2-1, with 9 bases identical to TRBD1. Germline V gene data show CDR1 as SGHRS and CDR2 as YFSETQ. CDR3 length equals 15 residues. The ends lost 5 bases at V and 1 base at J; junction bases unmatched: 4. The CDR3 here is CASRAGQGSYNEQFF. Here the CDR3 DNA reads TGCGCCAGCAGGGCAGGACAGGGGTCCTACAATGAGCAGTTCTTC.

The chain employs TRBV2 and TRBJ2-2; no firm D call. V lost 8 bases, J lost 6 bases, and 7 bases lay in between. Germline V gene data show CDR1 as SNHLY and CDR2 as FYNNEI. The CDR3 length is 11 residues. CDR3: CASLVSGELFF. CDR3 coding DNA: TGTGCCAGCCTGGTTTCCGGGGAGCTGTTTTTT.

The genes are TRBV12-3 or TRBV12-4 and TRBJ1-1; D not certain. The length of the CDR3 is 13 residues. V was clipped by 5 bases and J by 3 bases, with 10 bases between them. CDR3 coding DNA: TGTGCCAGCAGTCTCACGGGGTACACTGAAGCTTTCTTT. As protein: CASSLTGYTEAFF.

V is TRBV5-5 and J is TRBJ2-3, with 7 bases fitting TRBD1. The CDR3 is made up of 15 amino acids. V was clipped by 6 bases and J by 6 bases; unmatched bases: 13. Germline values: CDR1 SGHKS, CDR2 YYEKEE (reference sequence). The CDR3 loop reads CASTPSGGVADTQYF. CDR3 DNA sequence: TGTGCCAGCACCCCTTCAGGGGGAGTTGCGGATACGCAGTATTTT.

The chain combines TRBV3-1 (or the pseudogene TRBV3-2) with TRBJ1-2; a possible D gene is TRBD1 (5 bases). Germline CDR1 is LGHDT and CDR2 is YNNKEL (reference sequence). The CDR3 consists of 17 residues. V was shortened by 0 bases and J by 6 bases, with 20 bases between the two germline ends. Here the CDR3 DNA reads TGTGCCAGCAGCCAAGATCTTTGGTGGCAGGGTAAAGATGGCTACACCTTC. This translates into CASSQDLWWQGKDGYTF.

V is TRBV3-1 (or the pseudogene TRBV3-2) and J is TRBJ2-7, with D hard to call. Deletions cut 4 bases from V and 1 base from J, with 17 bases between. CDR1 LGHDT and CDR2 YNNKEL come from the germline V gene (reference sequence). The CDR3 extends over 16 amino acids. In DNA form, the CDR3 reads TGTGCCAGCAGCCCGCGTTTGGGGTTTGAGTCCTACGAGCAGTACTTC. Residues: CASSPRLGFESYEQYF.

CDR3 residues: CASSDPGFMNTEAFF. The CDR3 region has the DNA TGTGCCAGCAGTGATCCAGGGTTCATGAACACTGAAGCTTTCTTT. The gene calls are TRBV2 and TRBJ1-1; D is perhaps TRBD1 (5 bases). The V gene's germline CDR1 is SNHLY and CDR2 FYNNEI. V was pared by 3 bases and J by 0 bases, with 11 bases between. The CDR3 runs to 15 residues. Together with reference TRBV2 and TRBJ1-1, the CDR3 gives the full variable domain: EPEVTQTPSHQVTQMGQEVILRCVPISNHLYFYWYRQILGQKVEFLVSFYNNEISEKSEIFDDQFSVERPDGSNFTLKIRSTKLEDSAMYFCASSDPGFMNTEAFFGQGTRLTVV.

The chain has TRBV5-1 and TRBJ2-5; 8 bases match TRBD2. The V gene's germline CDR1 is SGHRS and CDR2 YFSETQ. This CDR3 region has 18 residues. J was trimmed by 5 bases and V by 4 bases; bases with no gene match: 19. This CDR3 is CASSQGESVAGRRETQYF. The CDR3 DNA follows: TGCGCCAGCAGCCAGGGAGAGTCGGTAGCGGGGCGTCGGGAGACCCAGTACTTC.

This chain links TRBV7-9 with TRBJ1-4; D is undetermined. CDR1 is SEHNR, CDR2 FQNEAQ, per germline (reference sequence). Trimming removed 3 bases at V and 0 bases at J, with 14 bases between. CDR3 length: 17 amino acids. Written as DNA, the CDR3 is TGTGCCAGCAGCTTGTCTTCGTACGGAGCAACTAATGAAAAACTGTTTTTT. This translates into CASSLSSYGATNEKLFF.

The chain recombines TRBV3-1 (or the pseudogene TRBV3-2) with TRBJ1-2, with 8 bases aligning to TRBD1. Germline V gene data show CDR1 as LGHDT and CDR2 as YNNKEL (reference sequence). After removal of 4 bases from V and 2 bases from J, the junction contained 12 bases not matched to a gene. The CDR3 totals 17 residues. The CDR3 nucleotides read TGTGCCAGCAGCCGAATAATGACAGGGGACTTCAACTATGGCTACACCTTC. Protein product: CASSRIMTGDFNYGYTF.

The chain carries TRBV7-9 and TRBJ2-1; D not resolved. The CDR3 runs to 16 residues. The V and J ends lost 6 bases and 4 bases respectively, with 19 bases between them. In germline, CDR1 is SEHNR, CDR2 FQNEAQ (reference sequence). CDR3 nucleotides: TGTGCCAGCAGTCACGCTATGAGGCAATCTTACAATGAGCAGTTCTTC. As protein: CASSHAMRQSYNEQFF.

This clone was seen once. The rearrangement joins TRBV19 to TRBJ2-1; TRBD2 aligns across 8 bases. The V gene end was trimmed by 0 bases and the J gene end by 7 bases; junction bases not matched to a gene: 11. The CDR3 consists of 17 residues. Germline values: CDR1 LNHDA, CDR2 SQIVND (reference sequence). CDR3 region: CASSIDIGGTRRNEQFF. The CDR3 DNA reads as TGTGCCAGTAGTATAGATATTGGGGGGACTAGAAGGAATGAGCAGTTCTTC.

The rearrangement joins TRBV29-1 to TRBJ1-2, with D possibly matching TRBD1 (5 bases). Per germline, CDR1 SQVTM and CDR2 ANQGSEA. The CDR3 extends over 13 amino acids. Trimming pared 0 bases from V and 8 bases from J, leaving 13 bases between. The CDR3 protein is CSVEESRQLGYTF. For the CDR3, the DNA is TGCAGCGTTGAAGAGAGTCGACAGCTGGGCTACACCTTC. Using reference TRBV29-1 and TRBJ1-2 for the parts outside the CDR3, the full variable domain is SAVISQKPSRDICQRGTSLTIQCQVDSQVTMMFWYRQQPGQSLTLIATANQGSEATYESGFVIDKFPISRPNLTFSTLTVSNMSPEDSSIYLCSVEESRQLGYTFGSGTRLTVV.

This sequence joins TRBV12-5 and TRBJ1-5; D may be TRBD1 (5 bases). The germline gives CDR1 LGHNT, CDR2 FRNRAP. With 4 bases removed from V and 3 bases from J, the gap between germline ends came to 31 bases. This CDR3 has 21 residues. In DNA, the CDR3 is TGTGCTAGTGGTTCCCGCCGACCAACAAATACCGAAACAGGTAACAATCAGCCCCAGCATTTT. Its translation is CASGSRRPTNTETGNNQPQHF.

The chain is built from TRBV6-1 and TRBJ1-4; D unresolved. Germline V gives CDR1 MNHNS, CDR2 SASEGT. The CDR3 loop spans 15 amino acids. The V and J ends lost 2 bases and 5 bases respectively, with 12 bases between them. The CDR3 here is CASSEFPRLNEKLFF. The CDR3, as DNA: TGTGCCAGCAGTGAATTCCCTAGGTTAAATGAAAAACTGTTTTTT.

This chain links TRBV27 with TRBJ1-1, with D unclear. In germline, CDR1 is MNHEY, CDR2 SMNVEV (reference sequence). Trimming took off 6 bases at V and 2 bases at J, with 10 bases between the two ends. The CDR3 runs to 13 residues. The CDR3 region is CASSRSQNTEAFF. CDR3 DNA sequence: TGTGCCAGCAGCCGGTCTCAAAACACTGAAGCTTTCTTT.

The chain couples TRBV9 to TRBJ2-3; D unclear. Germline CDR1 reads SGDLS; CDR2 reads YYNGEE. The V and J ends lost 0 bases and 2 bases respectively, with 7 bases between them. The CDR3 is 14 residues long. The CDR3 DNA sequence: TGTGCCAGCAGCGTAGGACCAGTCACAGATACGCAGTATTTT. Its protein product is CASSVGPVTDTQYF.

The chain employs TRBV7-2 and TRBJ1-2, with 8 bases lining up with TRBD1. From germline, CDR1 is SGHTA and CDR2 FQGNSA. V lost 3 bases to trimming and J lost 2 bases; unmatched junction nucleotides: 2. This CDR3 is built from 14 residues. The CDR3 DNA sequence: TGTGCCAGCAGCTTCGGGGACAGGAACTATGGCTACACCTTC. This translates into CASSFGDRNYGYTF.

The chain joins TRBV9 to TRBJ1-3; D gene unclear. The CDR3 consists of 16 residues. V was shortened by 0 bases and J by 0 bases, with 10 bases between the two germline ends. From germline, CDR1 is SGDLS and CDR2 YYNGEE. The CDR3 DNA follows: TGTGCCAGCAGCGTAGGAGCTGGGTCCTCTGGAAACACCATATATTTT. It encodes CASSVGAGSSGNTIYF.